By share, the clone carrying this T cell receptor beta chain counts as medium-sized. As yet, its antigen is unknown. This cohort consisted of healthy bone marrow donors. This sample stems from a study of cytomegalovirus exposure and HLA in healthy donors. Findings and caveats of the study: Later findings reportedly placed an Asian-associated ancestry cluster below the 666-donor mean for N-insertions. With DRB1 most and HLA-C fewest, TCR association rates differed between HLA loci in a later analysis.

The PCR made use of 60 Vbeta and 13 Jbeta primers. Method: immunoSEQ multiplex PCR; TCRdb's copy keeps in-frame clones and lacks some. The sample includes 110,000 or so clones, 65% to 75% seen only once; the top ten take 4.2%. The germline CDR1 and CDR2 sequences are LNHDA and SQIVND (reference sequence). The CDR3 loop spans 15 amino acids. V was trimmed by 5 bases and J by 3 bases, leaving 14 bases between them. The V gene is TRBV19, the J gene TRBJ1-3; D is unresolved. The sequencing sample was made of PBMCs. This TCR came from a woman in her thirties or forties in good health and CMV-seropositive. CDR3: CASSPGWVGGNTIYF. Written as DNA, the CDR3 is TGTGCCAGTAGTCCGGGGTGGGTGGGTGGAAACACCATATATTTT.